This TCR beta chain appears in the sequencing data of a study of technical replicates of blood from several donors. Repertoires were generated with immunoSEQ multiplex PCR, while TCRdb's copy carries only in-frame clones and drops some. Of 75,000 to 100,000 clones in the sample, around 90% were seen once. Germline CDR1 reads MNHNS; CDR2 reads SASEGT. The CDR3 spans 15 residues. V shed 2 bases and J shed 6 bases, with 14 bases lying between them. This sequence originates from a human donor in good health. J is TRBJ1-5 and V is TRBV6-1; perhaps TRBD1 as D (6 bases). The sequenced material came from T cells isolated from PBMCs. The CDR3 loop is CASSEQGPSGQPQHF. The CDR3 DNA reads as TGTGCCAGCAGTGAACAGGGGCCCTCCGGTCAGCCCCAGCATTTT.